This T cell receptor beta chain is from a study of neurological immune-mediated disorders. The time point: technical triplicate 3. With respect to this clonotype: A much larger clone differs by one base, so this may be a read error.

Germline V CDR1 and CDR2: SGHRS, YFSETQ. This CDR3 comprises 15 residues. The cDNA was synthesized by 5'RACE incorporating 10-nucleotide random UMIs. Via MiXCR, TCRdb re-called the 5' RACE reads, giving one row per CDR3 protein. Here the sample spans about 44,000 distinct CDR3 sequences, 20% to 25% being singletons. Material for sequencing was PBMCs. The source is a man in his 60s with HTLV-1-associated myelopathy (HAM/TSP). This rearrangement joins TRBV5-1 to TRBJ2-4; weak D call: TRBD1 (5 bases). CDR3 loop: CARSLDGREENIQYF. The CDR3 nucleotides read TGCGCCAGAAGCTTGGATGGCAGGGAAGAAAACATTCAGTACTTC.